This T cell receptor (beta chain) was identified in a study of CD8 T cells in Susac syndrome. A quantity of roughly 0.5 to 1 ug RNA underwent reverse transcription using random hexamers. Coverage of TCR beta CDR3 amplification by immunoSEQ multiplex PCR extended to 54 Vbeta and 13 Jbeta. TCRdb reprocessed the immunoSEQ multiplex PCR reads with MiXCR, giving one entry per CDR3 protein. Among about 200,000 distinct CDR3 sequences listed, 85% to 95% were seen once. TCR beta from blood CD8+ and CD4+ T cells was sequenced. TEMRA cells were FACS-enriched and CD8+ and CD4+ T cells negatively isolated. Germline V gene sequence: CDR1 SEHNR, CDR2 FQNEAQ (reference sequence). This CDR3 spans 15 amino acids. The V end lost 5 bases, the J end lost 0 bases, and 13 bases lay between the germline ends.

Input material: CD4+ T cells from PBMCs. The origin of this receptor is a human donor with multiple sclerosis. This chain joins TRBV7-9 and TRBJ1-2; D is possibly TRBD1 (5 bases). The CDR3 bases are TGTGCCAGCAGCCCCCGGAGGGACGCTAACTATGGCTACACCTTC. Protein sequence: CASSPRRDANYGYTF.